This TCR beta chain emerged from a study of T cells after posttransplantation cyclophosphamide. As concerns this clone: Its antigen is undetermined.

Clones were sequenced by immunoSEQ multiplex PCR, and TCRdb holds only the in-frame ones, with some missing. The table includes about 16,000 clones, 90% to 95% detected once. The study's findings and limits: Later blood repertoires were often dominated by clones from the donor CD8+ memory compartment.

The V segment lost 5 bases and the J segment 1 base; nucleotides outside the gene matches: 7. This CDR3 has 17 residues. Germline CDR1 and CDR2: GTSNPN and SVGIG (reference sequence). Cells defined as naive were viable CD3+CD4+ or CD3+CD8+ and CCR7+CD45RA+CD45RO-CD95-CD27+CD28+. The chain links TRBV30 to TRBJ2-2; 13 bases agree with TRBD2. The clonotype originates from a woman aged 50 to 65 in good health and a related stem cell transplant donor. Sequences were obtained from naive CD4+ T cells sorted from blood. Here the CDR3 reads CAWAGTSGIQNTGELFF. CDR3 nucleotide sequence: TGTGCCTGGGCCGGGACTAGCGGGATCCAGAACACCGGGGAGCTGTTTTTT. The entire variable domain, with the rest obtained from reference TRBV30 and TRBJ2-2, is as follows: SQTIHQWPATLVQPVGSPLSLECTVEGTSNPNLYWYRQAAGRGLQLLFYSVGIGQISSEVPQNLSASRPQDRQFILSSKKLLLSDSGFYLCAWAGTSGIQNTGELFFGEGSRLTVL.